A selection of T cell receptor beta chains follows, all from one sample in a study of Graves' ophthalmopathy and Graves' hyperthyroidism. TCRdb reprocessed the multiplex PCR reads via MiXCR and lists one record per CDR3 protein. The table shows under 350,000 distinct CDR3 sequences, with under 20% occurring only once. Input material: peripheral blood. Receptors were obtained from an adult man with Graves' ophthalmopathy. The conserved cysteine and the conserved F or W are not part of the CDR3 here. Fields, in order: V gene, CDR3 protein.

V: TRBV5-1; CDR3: ASSLLAGRAYEQY
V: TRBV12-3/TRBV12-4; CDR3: ASRLSGGSSYEQY
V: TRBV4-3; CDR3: ASSQVYEGAGGYT
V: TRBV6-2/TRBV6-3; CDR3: ATPLRPPQETQY
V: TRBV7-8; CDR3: ASSLQGGAGANVLT
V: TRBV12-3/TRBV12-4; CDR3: ASSFSGSGNQPQH
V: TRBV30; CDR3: AWGRGFGNEQY
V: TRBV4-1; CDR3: ASSQDGSSGRQETQY
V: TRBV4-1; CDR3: ASSPGSTGQETQY
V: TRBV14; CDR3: ASSPALASGAF
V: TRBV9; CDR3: ASTISPTGNNQPQH
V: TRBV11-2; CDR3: ASSRGIAGGLQETQY
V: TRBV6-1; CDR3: ANSATGGLYEQY
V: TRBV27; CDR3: ASSLTVNYGYT
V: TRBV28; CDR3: ASRATTGGQETQY
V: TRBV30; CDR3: AWSGQGYGYT
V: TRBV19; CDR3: ASSISGQANNSPLH
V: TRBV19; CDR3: ASSIGREETQY
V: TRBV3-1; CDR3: ASSPALEQPQH
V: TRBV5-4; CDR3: ASSLTISLTNGYT
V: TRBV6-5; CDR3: ASSYSASGASFQETQY
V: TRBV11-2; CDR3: ASSPDRVTGELF
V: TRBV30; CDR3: AWSWTSGSYEQY
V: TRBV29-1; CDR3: SALTGDTYEQY
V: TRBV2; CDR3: ASSASGATEAF
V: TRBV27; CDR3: ASRGQGMGETQY
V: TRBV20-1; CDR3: SASPGVNTEAF
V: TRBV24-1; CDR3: AISDRWDYGYT
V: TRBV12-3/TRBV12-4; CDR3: ASRKGSQPTEAF
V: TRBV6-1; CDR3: ASRESGRGEQY
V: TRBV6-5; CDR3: ASSYGREPYEQY
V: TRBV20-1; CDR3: SARDLDRANEQY
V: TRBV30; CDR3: AWSGSSYNSPLH
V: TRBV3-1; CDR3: ASRPTGATYGYT
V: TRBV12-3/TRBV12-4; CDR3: ASRGQGWNSPLH
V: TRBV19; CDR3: ASSNGLATYEQY
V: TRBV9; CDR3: ASSVGGGGALGTEAF
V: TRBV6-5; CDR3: ASSSRTSGETQY
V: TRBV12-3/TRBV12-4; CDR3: ASSFFGGSNQPQH
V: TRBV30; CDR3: AWSVAGNYEQY
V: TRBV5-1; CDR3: ASSLGVAGFEAF
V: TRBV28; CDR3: ASSRQGWYGYT
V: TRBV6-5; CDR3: ASSYFSGTGWETQY
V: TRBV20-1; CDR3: SARDRLDYEQY
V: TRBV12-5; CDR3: ASGLFGVNTEAF
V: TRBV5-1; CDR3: ASSLGRESEAF
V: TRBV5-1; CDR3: ASSAGLGYEQY
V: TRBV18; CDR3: ASSPAGTGGDYEQY
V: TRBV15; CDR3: ATSRGGALGNNEQF
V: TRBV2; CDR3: ASSGMGPQQPQH
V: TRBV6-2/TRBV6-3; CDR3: ASSYSTTSGLYEQY
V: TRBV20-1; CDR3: SAKPNEGGGKNIQY
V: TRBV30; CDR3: AWSTTVGQGYT
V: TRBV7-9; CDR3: ASSSSLEETQY